A single sample gave rise to the 30 T cell receptor beta chains below, sequenced in a study of Ad26.COV2.S vaccination and SARS-CoV-2 variants. Using immunoSEQ multiplex PCR, the repertoire was profiled, and TCRdb retains in-frame clones only, with some absent. The table has about 350,000 clones, about 92% seen once. The specimen was peripheral blood, collected after recovery from COVID-19. These receptors all come from a human donor who had recovered from COVID-19.

V gene TRBV14 combines with J gene TRBJ1-1; 7 bases line up with TRBD1. The CDR3 runs 15 residues. V was clipped by 3 bases and J by 1 base; unmatched bases: 5. Germline assignment: CDR1 SGHDN and CDR2 FVKESK. The CDR3 DNA reads TGTGCCAGCAGCCAGCTGAGGGGGCCGAACACTGAAGCTTTCTTT. Protein product: CASSQLRGPNTEAFF. Supplemented by reference TRBV14 and TRBJ1-1, the full variable domain reads EAGVTQFPSHSVIEKGQTVTLRCDPISGHDNLYWYRRVMGKEIKFLLHFVKESKQDESGMPNNRFLAERTGGTYSTLKVQPAELEDSGVYFCASSQLRGPNTEAFFGQGTRLTVV.

The chain is built from TRBV7-3 and TRBJ2-6; no clear D gene. The CDR3 is made up of 17 amino acids. V gave up 0 bases and J gave up 1 base, with 10 bases separating them. Germline V gives CDR1 SGHTA, CDR2 FQGTGA. In nucleotides, the CDR3 is TGTGCCAGCAGCTTAACGGGAACTACTTCTGGGGCCAACGTCCTGACTTTC. This sequence encodes CASSLTGTTSGANVLTF.

The CDR3 loop is CASSASGQGWPNYGYTF. For the CDR3, the DNA is TGTGCCAGCAGTGCCTCCGGACAGGGATGGCCTAACTATGGCTACACCTTC. J is TRBJ1-2 and V is TRBV6-1; the match to TRBD1 covers 8 bases. Trimming took 4 bases from V and 0 from J; bases not matched to a gene: 10. This CDR3 region has 17 residues. The germline V gene has CDR1 MNHNS and CDR2 SASEGT.

The chain couples TRBV18 to TRBJ2-1; 13 bases agree with TRBD2. With V trimmed by 3 bases and J by 12 bases, 5 bases remained unmatched. Germline CDR1 and CDR2: KGHSH and LQKENI. This CDR3 is built from 14 residues. CDR3 residues: CASSPTSGGFGQFF. CDR3 DNA: TGTGCCAGCTCACCGACTAGCGGGGGGTTCGGGCAGTTCTTC.

This chain links TRBV25-1 with TRBJ2-6; no reliable D call. CDR1 is MGHDK and CDR2 is SYGVNS in the germline V gene. V lost 0 bases to trimming and J lost 1 base, with 7 bases between them. The CDR3 consists of 16 residues. Written as DNA, the CDR3 is TGTGCCAGCAGTGAATATACTGGTTCTGGGGCCAACGTCCTGACTTTC. Translation gives CASSEYTGSGANVLTF.

The gene calls are TRBV11-3 and TRBJ2-2, with 7 bases aligning to TRBD1. From germline, CDR1 is SGHNT and CDR2 YENEEA. J gave up 6 bases and V 1 base, and 8 bases lay outside the gene matches. CDR3 length: 16 amino acids. This CDR3 reads CASSLVANQGAGELFF. CDR3 coding DNA: TGTGCCAGCAGCTTAGTGGCCAATCAGGGGGCCGGGGAGCTGTTTTTT.

J is TRBJ1-2 and V is TRBV6-4; 7 bases align to TRBD1. The trim removed 0 bases at V and 4 bases at J, leaving 2 bases unmatched. The length of the CDR3 is 14 residues. Germline lookup yields CDR1 MRHNA and CDR2 SNTAGT. The CDR3 reads CASSDSEGAYGYTF. CDR3 coding DNA: TGTGCCAGCAGTGACTCGGAGGGGGCCTATGGCTACACCTTC.

This sequence joins TRBV19 and TRBJ2-2, with a tentative D call TRBD2 (6 bases). The V gene's germline CDR1 is LNHDA and CDR2 SQIVND (reference sequence). CDR3 length: 15 amino acids. The V end was cut by 6 bases, the J end by 6 bases, with 17 bases between. CDR3: CASRHLGTGAGELFF. The CDR3 DNA sequence: TGTGCCAGTAGACACCTCGGGACGGGGGCCGGGGAGCTGTTTTTT.

The rearrangement uses TRBV29-1 and TRBJ1-5; TRBD1 matches 7 bases. The CDR3 runs to 13 residues. After removal of 4 bases from V and 4 bases from J, the junction contained 4 bases not matched to a gene. Germline values: CDR1 SQVTM, CDR2 ANQGSEA. Written as DNA, the CDR3 is TGCAGCGTTGTACAGGGGATGAATCAGCCCCAGCATTTT. Protein: CSVVQGMNQPQHF.

This chain uses TRBV5-1 with TRBJ1-1, with 7 bases aligning to TRBD1. Unmatched junction bases numbered 6, after V lost 1 base and J lost 3 bases. The CDR3 length is 15 residues. Germline CDR1 is SGHRS and CDR2 is YFSETQ. The CDR3 spells CASSLTGAGDTEAFF. CDR3 DNA sequence: TGCGCCAGCAGCTTGACAGGGGCTGGTGACACTGAAGCTTTCTTT.

For this clone: Other DNA sequences of this sample code for an identical CDR3. The chain combines TRBV9 with TRBJ1-3; no firm D call. The CDR3 totals 14 residues. The V end was cut by 2 bases, the J end by 0 bases, with 6 bases between. Germline V gene data show CDR1 as SGDLS and CDR2 as YYNGEE. CDR3 loop: CASSVTDSGNTIYF. The CDR3 DNA reads TGTGCCAGCAGCGTCACCGACTCTGGAAACACCATATATTTT. Combining the CDR3 with reference TRBV9 and TRBJ1-3 gives the whole variable domain DSGVTQTPKHLITATGQRVTLRCSPRSGDLSVYWYQQSLDQGLQFLIQYYNGEERAKGNILERFSAQQFPDLHSELNLSSLELGDSALYFCASSVTDSGNTIYFGEGSWLTVV.

The V and J genes are TRBV27 and TRBJ2-7; D assignment may be TRBD1 or TRBD2 (5 bases each). The CDR3 is made up of 14 amino acids. V was trimmed by 6 bases and J by 4 bases, leaving 16 bases between them. CDR1 is MNHEY and CDR2 is SMNVEV in the germline V gene (reference sequence). The CDR3 nucleotides are TGTGCCAGCAGCCCGGGGAGACAGATGTACGAGCAGTACTTC. Its protein product is CASSPGRQMYEQYF.

The chain uses TRBV27 and TRBJ1-2, with TRBD1 identical over 8 bases. Germline V CDR1 and CDR2: MNHEY, SMNVEV (reference sequence). The trim removed 9 bases at V and 4 bases at J, leaving 7 bases unmatched. CDR3 length: 13 amino acids. The CDR3 region has the DNA TGTGCCAGTTGGGACAGGCAAATCTATGGCTACACCTTC. Amino acids: CASWDRQIYGYTF.

The V and J genes are TRBV10-1 and TRBJ2-3; no firm D call. This CDR3 region has 14 residues. Germline-derived CDR1 and CDR2 are WNHNN and SYGVQD (reference sequence). The V end was cut by 6 bases, the J end by 3 bases, with 13 bases between. In DNA, the CDR3 is TGCGCCAGCAGCCCGAATTTGAGAACAGATACGCAGTATTTT. Residues: CASSPNLRTDTQYF.

This chain links TRBV10-3 with TRBJ1-1; TRBD1 matches at 9 bases. V trimming: 5 bases; J trimming: 6 bases; junction bases outside the gene matches: 10. CDR1 ENHRY and CDR2 SYGVKD come from the germline V gene. CDR3 length equals 15 residues. CDR3 nucleotides: TGTGCCATCAGTACGCCCGGGACAGGGAGACCTGAAGCTTTCTTT. It translates to CAISTPGTGRPEAFF.

V and J are TRBV19 and TRBJ2-7, with TRBD1 as a possible D gene (6 bases). From germline, CDR1 is LNHDA and CDR2 SQIVND (reference sequence). The length of the CDR3 is 13 residues. V was shortened by 5 bases and J by 3 bases, with 11 bases between the two germline ends. This CDR3 reads CASSEGHNYEQYF. The CDR3 nucleotides read TGTGCCAGTAGTGAGGGACACAACTACGAGCAGTACTTC.

The chain uses TRBV4-1 and TRBJ2-2; a possible D gene is TRBD1 (6 bases). This CDR3 has 13 amino acids. Looked up from germline, CDR1 is MGHRA and CDR2 is YSYEKL. Trimming pared 5 bases from V and 6 bases from J, leaving 10 bases between. This chain's CDR3 is CASSLAGAGELFF. As DNA, the CDR3 is TGCGCCAGCAGCTTAGCAGGGGCCGGGGAGCTGTTTTTT.

V and J are TRBV7-9 and TRBJ2-7, with TRBD1 matching 9 bases. The germline CDR1 and CDR2 sequences are SEHNR and FQNEAQ (reference sequence). Trimming at V came to 6 bases and at J to 5 bases, leaving 11 bases not matched to a gene. This CDR3 has 15 amino acids. CDR3 in DNA: TGTGCCAGCAGACCAAGGACAGGGGAAGTCCACGAGCAGTACTTC. Its protein is CASRPRTGEVHEQYF.

The chain links TRBV6-1 to TRBJ2-7, with 7 bases that match TRBD2. Germline-derived CDR1 and CDR2 are MNHNS and SASEGT. V dropped 0 bases and J dropped 3; count of bases not matched to a gene: 14. The CDR3 is 18 amino acids. CDR3 bases: TGTGCCAGCAGTGAAGCGTGGATGTGGCTGGCGGGGGACTACGAGCAGTACTTC. The encoded protein is CASSEAWMWLAGDYEQYF.

The chain uses TRBV20-1 and TRBJ1-1; D might be TRBD1 (5 bases). The germline gives CDR1 DFQATT, CDR2 SNEGSKA (reference sequence). The CDR3 contains 11 residues. V was pared by 7 bases and J by 8 bases, with 14 bases between. The CDR3 loop reads CSGTRDGEAFF. Here the CDR3 DNA reads TGCAGTGGTACTAGGGACGGGGAAGCTTTCTTT.

This chain connects TRBV6-2 or TRBV6-3 to TRBJ2-7; D may be TRBD2 (6 bases). The CDR3 is 12 residues long. V was pared by 6 bases and J by 6 bases, with 12 bases between. Germline values: CDR1 MNHEY, CDR2 SVGEGT. CDR3 residues: CASSPTRFEQYF. DNA for the CDR3: TGTGCCAGCAGCCCGACTAGATTCGAGCAGTACTTC.

The chain has TRBV6-5 and TRBJ1-2, with D unclear. Trimming removed 0 bases at V and 0 bases at J, with 8 bases between. CDR3 length equals 15 residues. In germline, CDR1 is MNHEY, CDR2 SVGAGI. The CDR3 spells CASSYSAGSNYGYTF. The DNA for the CDR3 is TGTGCCAGCAGTTACTCGGCAGGTTCTAACTATGGCTACACCTTC.

This chain joins TRBV25-1 and TRBJ1-6, with D maybe TRBD1 (6 bases). Looked up from germline, CDR1 is MGHDK and CDR2 is SYGVNS. This CDR3 has 15 amino acids. The V end was cut by 4 bases, the J end by 9 bases, with 16 bases between. Here the CDR3 reads CASSGPSTGSSPLHF. CDR3 in DNA: TGTGCCAGCAGTGGTCCTTCGACAGGTTCTTCACCCCTCCACTTT.

V gene TRBV9 combines with J gene TRBJ1-1, with TRBD1 matching 8 bases. V lost 4 bases and J lost 9; bases outside the gene matches: 11. Germline values: CDR1 SGDLS, CDR2 YYNGEE. The CDR3 has 14 amino acids. As DNA, the CDR3 is TGTGCCAGCAGCCCCCTGGACAGGGAAAGGCAAGCTTTCTTT. This encodes CASSPLDRERQAFF.

The genes are TRBV19 and TRBJ2-2; D call uncertain. The CDR3 is 13 residues long. Germline V gene sequence: CDR1 LNHDA, CDR2 SQIVND (reference sequence). V was trimmed by 7 bases and J by 6 bases, leaving 12 bases between them. DNA for the CDR3: TGTGCCAGTAACCCCAACCCGTCCGGGGAGCTGTTTTTT. Protein: CASNPNPSGELFF.

This chain links TRBV6-6 with TRBJ2-2; weak D call: TRBD2 (7 bases). Germline V gene sequence: CDR1 MNHNY, CDR2 SVGAGI (reference sequence). V lost 6 bases, J lost 4 bases, and 15 bases lay in between. The CDR3 spans 15 residues. The CDR3 loop is CASRTGGAGTGELFF. The CDR3 DNA sequence: TGTGCCAGCAGAACGGGGGGCGCCGGCACCGGGGAGCTGTTTTTT.

The J gene is TRBJ1-3, the V gene TRBV3-1 (or the pseudogene TRBV3-2); D not certain. The V end was cut by 4 bases, the J end by 9 bases, with 7 bases between. Germline V gives CDR1 LGHDT, CDR2 YNNKEL (reference sequence). The CDR3 extends over 11 amino acids. Here the CDR3 reads CASSLSSTIYF. The CDR3 coding sequence is TGTGCCAGCAGCCTCTCATCCACCATATATTTT.

The chain has TRBV9 and TRBJ1-1; possible D gene TRBD1, 6 bases. Trimming left V 4 bases short and J 6 bases short, with 16 bases between. Germline CDR1 is SGDLS and CDR2 is YYNGEE. This CDR3 contains 14 residues. CDR3 loop: CASSQGGGFAEAFF. The CDR3 DNA reads TGTGCCAGCAGCCAAGGAGGGGGGTTCGCTGAAGCTTTCTTT.

The V and J genes are TRBV27 and TRBJ2-5; possible D gene TRBD1, 6 bases. CDR3 length: 13 amino acids. The germline CDR1 and CDR2 sequences are MNHEY and SMNVEV (reference sequence). Trimming stripped 6 bases from V and 4 bases from J, with 12 bases between. The CDR3 bases are TGTGCCAGCAGACGTGGGGGCCGAGAGACCCAGTACTTC. This codes for CASRRGGRETQYF.

V and J are TRBV19 and TRBJ1-6, with a weak D call TRBD1 (6 bases). CDR1 and CDR2 (germline): LNHDA, SQIVND (reference sequence). This CDR3 region has 16 residues. Trimming stripped 2 bases from V and 1 base from J, with 9 bases between. The CDR3 sequence: CASSITGRSYNSPLHF. The CDR3 DNA is TGTGCCAGTAGTATAACAGGGAGGTCCTATAATTCACCCCTCCACTTT. The full variable domain, with the rest looked up from reference TRBV19 and TRBJ1-6, is DGGITQSPKYLFRKEGQNVTLSCEQNLNHDAMYWYRQDPGQGLRLIYYSQIVNDFQKGDIAEGYSVSREKKESFPLTVTSAQKNPTAFYLCASSITGRSYNSPLHFGNGTRLTVT.